This TCR beta chain was recorded in a study of CD8+CD57+ T cells in acquired aplastic anemia. Genomic DNA was employed as the template in profiling TCR beta VDJ and CDR3. TCRdb re-called the reads with MiXCR, one entry per CDR3 protein. Of about 470,000 distinct CDR3 sequences in the sample, under 40% were seen once. In patients chosen for sequencing, flow cytometry had shown CD8+CD57+ cell expansion. This clonotype was counted many times. V lost 2 bases to trimming and J lost 4 bases; unmatched junction nucleotides: 5. Germline loops: CDR1 ENHRY, CDR2 SYGVKD. The CDR3 contains 15 residues. The gene calls are TRBV10-3 and TRBJ2-5, with 9 nucleotides matching TRBD2. The clonotype comes from a human donor with aplastic anemia. The sample consisted of sorted CD4+, CD8+, or CD8+CD57+ T cells (not recorded which) from PBMCs. The CDR3 DNA reads as TGTGCCATCAGTGAGGGGCTAGCGGGGTCAGAGACCCAGTACTTC. The encoded protein is CAISEGLAGSETQYF.